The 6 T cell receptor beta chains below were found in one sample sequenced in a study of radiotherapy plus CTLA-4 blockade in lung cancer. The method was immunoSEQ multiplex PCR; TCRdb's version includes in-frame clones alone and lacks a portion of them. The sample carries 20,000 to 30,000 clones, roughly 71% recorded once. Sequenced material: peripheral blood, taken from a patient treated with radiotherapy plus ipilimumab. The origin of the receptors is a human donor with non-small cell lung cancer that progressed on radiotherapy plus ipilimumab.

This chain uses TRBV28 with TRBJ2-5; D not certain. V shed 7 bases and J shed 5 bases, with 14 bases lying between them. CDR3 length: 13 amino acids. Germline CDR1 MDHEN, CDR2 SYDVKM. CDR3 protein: CASTGGGRETQYF. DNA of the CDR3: TGTGCCAGCACTGGCGGTGGAAGGGAGACCCAGTACTTC.

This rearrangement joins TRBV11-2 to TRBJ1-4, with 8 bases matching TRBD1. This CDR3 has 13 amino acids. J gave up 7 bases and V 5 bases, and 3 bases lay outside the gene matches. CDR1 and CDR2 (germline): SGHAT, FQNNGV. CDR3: CASSVGQGEKLFF. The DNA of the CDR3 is TGTGCCAGCAGCGTTGGACAGGGTGAAAAACTGTTTTTT.

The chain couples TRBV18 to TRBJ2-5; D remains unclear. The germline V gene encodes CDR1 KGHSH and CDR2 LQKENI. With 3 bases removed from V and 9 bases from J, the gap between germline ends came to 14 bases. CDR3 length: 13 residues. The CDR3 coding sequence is TGTGCCAGCTCACCGTTAGTGGCCGAGCCCCAGTACTTC. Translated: CASSPLVAEPQYF.

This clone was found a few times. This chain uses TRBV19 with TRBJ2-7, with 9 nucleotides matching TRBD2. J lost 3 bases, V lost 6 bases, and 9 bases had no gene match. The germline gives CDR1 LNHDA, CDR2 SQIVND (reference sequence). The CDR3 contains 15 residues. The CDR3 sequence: CASSPSGNYYYEQYF. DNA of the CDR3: TGTGCCAGTAGCCCTAGCGGGAACTACTACTACGAGCAGTACTTC.

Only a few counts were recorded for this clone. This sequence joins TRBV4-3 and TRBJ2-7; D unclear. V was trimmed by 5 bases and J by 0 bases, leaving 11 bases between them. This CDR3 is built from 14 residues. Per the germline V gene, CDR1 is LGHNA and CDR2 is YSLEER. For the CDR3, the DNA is TGCGCCAGCAGCGACCAACTGAGCTCCTACGAGCAGTACTTC. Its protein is CASSDQLSSYEQYF.

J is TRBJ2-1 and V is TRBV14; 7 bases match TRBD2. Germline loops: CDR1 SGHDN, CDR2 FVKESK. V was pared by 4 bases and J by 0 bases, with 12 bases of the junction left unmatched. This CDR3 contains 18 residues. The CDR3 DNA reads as TGTGCCAGCAGCCCCCTCGCACTAGCGAGGAGCTCCTACAATGAGCAGTTCTTC. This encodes CASSPLALARSSYNEQFF.